This T cell receptor (beta chain) was identified in a study of cytomegalovirus exposure and HLA in healthy donors. Study-wide results and caveats: Fewer N-insertions (relative to the approximately 700-donor mean) were reportedly seen in an Asian-associated ancestry cluster in a later analysis. Across HLA loci, a later analysis found differing TCR association rates, with DRB1 most and HLA-C fewest.

V shed 6 bases, J shed 5 bases, and the junction held 7 bases outside the gene matches. CDR1 is SNHLY and CDR2 is FYNNEI in the germline V gene. The CDR3 sequence is 14 residues long. PCR employed 60 Vbeta and 13 Jbeta primers. Libraries were prepared by immunoSEQ multiplex PCR; TCRdb keeps only in-frame clonotypes and omits some of them. The sample carries tens of thousands of clones, 78% recorded once. Comments on this clone: Its cognate antigen is unknown.

V is TRBV2 and J is TRBJ1-5, with 7 bases fitting TRBD1. Sequencing input: PBMCs. The source is a male donor in good health and CMV-seropositive. In DNA, the CDR3 is TGTGCCAGCAGCGGGACAGACCCTTATCAGCCCCAGCATTTT. Its protein is CASSGTDPYQPQHF.